This TCR beta chain was profiled in a study of blood T cell repertoires in COVID-19. Across the study: COVID-19 samples from acute and convalescent phases originated in the United States, Italy and Spain. From T cells, B-cell-depleted T cells, or PBMCs came the material, which was cDNA or gDNA.

Trimming stripped 5 bases from V and 7 bases from J, with 15 bases between. The CDR3 contains 12 residues. Per germline, CDR1 SQVTM and CDR2 ANQGSEA. Per the original methods: Cell counts per sample came from amplifying reference gene primers. Using immunoSEQ multiplex PCR, the repertoire was profiled, and TCRdb retains in-frame clones only, with some absent. The D gene and trimming were derived from the DNA, and the V and J assignments and clone size from that table. The sample lists 110,000 to 150,000 clones; more than 70% were seen once. The sequence derives from a man aged 45 to 65 with active or convalescent COVID-19. The chain joins TRBV29-1 to TRBJ2-7, with D perhaps TRBD2 (6 bases). The sequenced sample consisted of peripheral blood. The CDR3 coding sequence is TGCAGCGTTACTTCCGGGGGTTGGGAGCAGTACTTC. It yields the protein CSVTSGGWEQYF.